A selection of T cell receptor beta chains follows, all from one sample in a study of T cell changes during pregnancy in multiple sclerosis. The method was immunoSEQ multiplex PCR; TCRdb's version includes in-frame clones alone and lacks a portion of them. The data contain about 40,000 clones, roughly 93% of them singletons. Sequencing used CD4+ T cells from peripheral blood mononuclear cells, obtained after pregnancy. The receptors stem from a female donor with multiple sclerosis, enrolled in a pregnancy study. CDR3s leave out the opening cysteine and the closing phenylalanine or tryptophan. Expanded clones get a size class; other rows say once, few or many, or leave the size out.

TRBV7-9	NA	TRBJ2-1	ASGHEQF
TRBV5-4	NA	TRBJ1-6	ASSQQGNYNSPLH
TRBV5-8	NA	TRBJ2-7	ASSSDGTGTYEQY
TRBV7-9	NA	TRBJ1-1	ASSLLTGAPNTEAF
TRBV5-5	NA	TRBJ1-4	ASSLGRGSTNEKLF
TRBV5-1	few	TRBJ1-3	ASSPRPGVPSGNTIY
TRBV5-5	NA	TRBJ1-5	ASSVRGGAQVSNQPQH
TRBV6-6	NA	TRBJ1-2	ASSSRTGDMGGYT
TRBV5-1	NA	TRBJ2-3	ASSTAPGEDTQY
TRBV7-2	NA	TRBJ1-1	ASSLGQGRITEAF
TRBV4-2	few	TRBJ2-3	ASSQDVRPPRQGDSGDTQY
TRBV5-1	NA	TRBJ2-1	ASSLDGGENEQF
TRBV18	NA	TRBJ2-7	ASSPSLQGSPYEQY
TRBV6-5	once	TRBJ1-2	ASSAGTMGMRYT
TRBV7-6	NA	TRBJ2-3	ASSLAVAGGTDTQY
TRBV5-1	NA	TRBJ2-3	ASSLGRVVADTQY
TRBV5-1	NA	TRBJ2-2	ASSVDNGSGELF
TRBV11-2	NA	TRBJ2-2	ASSPAGTGQTGELF
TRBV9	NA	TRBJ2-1	ASSVEGLAGGRGRDNEQF
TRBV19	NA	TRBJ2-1	ASSIRGSGVAVSYNEQF
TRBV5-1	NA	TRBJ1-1	ASSPTRIDNTEAF
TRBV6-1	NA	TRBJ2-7	ASSAVPPLSYYEQY
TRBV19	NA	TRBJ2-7	ASSISQGGFYEQY
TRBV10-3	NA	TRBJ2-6	AIGGLGSRSGANVLT
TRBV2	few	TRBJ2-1	ANVPGTSGGAADNEQF
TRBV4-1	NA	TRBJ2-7	ASSQGGGRSYEQY
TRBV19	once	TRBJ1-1	ASTPGQGWGDTEAF
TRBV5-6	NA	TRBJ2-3	ASSPTGGLTDTQY
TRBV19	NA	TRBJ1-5	ASTTTGVSNQPQH
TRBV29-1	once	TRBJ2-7	SVDGGSEQY
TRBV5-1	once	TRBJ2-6	ASSGTGSGANVLT
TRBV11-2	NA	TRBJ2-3	ASSLGGGLDTQY
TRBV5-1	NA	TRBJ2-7	ASSPDRVSNEQY
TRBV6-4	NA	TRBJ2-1	ASRYQGQGALGSNNEQF
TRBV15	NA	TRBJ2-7	ATSKRGGNYEQY
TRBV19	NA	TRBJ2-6	ASCDRAGANVLT
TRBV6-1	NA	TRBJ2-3	ASRTTGSLTDTQY
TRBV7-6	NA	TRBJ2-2	ASSLVGASPRAGELF
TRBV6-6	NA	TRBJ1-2	ASSFTDGYT
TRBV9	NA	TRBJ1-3	ASSVWQGPSSGNTIY
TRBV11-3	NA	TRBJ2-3	ASSPDRGTDTQY
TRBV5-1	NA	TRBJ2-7	ASSDRGYEQY
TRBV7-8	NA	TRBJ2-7	ASSLRTSGSYEQY
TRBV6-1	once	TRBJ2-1	ASSATSGAYNEQF
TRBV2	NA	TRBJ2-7	ASGGVRGKAYEQY
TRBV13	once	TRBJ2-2	ASSGVQGKGGELF
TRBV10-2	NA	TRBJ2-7	ASSEGGSSYEQY
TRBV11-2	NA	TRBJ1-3	ASSLDSQGFSGNTIY
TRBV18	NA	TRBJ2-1	ASSRTFGLAGASEEQF
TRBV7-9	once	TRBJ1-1	ASSPPGLAGYTEAF
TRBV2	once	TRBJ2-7	ASSGTGSEQY
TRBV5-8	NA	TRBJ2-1	ASSLLSSYNEQF
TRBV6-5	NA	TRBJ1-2	ASTKQGVYGYT
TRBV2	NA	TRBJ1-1	ASSGGRKNTEAF
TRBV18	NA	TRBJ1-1	ASSPRGQNTEAF
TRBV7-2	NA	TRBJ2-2	ASSLARGSNTGELF
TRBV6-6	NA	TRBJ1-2	ASSHKTEPTYGYT
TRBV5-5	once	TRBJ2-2	ASSLAPRGRKDGELF
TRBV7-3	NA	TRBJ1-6	RVQRSFGSPLH
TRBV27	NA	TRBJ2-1	ASSFARGFIDEQF